This T cell receptor (beta chain) was sequenced during a study of T cell responses to AZD1222 COVID-19 vaccine. Across the whole study: Timing groups of about 4 and about 12 weeks for second doses were pooled. Study-level points and caveats: Reportedly, nearly half of unique spike TCRs recognized epitopes outside B.1.351/B.1.1.7 mutations. The number of AZD1222 recipients seropositive at baseline was only five or six. Repertoires were sampled only after the peak T cell response.

Germline loops: CDR1 LGHNT, CDR2 FRNRAP. Trimming shortened V by 0 bases and J by 5 bases, and 7 bases separated the two germline ends. This CDR3 spans 14 amino acids. Generated by immunoSEQ multiplex PCR, the TCRdb table keeps only in-frame clones and is missing some. The data contain about 150,000 clones, approximately 90% of them seen just once; the ten biggest clones take up under 2.5%. As to this clone: No antigen is known for it.

The sequence was collected from an adult in good health. Sequenced here: peripheral blood, sampled on day 0 of AZD1222 vaccination. The chain couples TRBV12-5 to TRBJ2-2; D possibly corresponds to TRBD2 (6 bases). The CDR3 loop is CASGLVLATGELFF. The DNA for the CDR3 is TGTGCTAGTGGTTTGGTCCTAGCGACCGGGGAGCTGTTTTTT.